The 19 T cell receptor beta chains in this list originate from one sample, sequenced in a study of patients and donors after allogeneic stem cell transplantation. From the RT-PCR reads, TCRdb called clonotypes with MiXCR, one entry per CDR3 protein. This sample has 150,000 to 200,000 distinct CDR3 sequences, with approximately 28% found just once. The sequencing input was blood, either unsorted or a sorted T cell fraction (not recorded which). Every receptor here comes from a human donor who was either an allogeneic HSCT recipient or a stem cell or donor lymphocyte infusion donor (not recorded which). It is not recorded whose cells these are; they may come from a transplant donor.

This clonotype has a handful of counts. V usage is TRBV28 and J usage is TRBJ2-5, with D possibly TRBD2 on 5 matching bases. The V and J ends lost 3 bases and 4 bases respectively, with 15 bases between them. Germline CDR1 MDHEN, CDR2 SYDVKM. CDR3 length: 15 residues. This chain's CDR3 is CASSFWVTGGETQYF. The DNA of the CDR3 is TGTGCCAGCAGTTTCTGGGTTACCGGAGGAGAGACCCAGTACTTC.

The J gene is TRBJ1-2, the V gene TRBV9; a possible D gene is TRBD1 (5 bases). There are 13 residues in the CDR3. Germline CDR1 is SGDLS and CDR2 is YYNGEE. With 4 bases removed from V and 1 base from J, the gap between germline ends came to 8 bases. The CDR3 protein is CASSRDLNYGYTF. The CDR3 DNA is TGTGCCAGCAGCCGGGACCTTAACTATGGCTACACCTTC.

This clonotype was counted only a few times. The V and J genes are TRBV7-9 and TRBJ2-1; D is possibly TRBD1 or TRBD2 (5 bases each). CDR3 length: 11 amino acids. CDR1 SEHNR and CDR2 FQNEAQ come from the germline V gene (reference sequence). Trimming removed 8 bases at V and 9 bases at J, with 11 bases between. In DNA form, the CDR3 reads TGTGCCAGCCGAAATGGGGGTGAGCAGTTCTTC. It translates to CASRNGGEQFF. The full variable domain, with the rest looked up from reference TRBV7-9 and TRBJ2-1, is DTGVSQNPRHKITKRGQNVTFRCDPISEHNRLYWYRQTLGQGPEFLTYFQNEAQLEKSRLLSDRFSAERPKGSFSTLEIQRTEQGDSAMYLCASRNGGEQFFGPGTRLTVL.

This chain links TRBV20-1 with TRBJ2-3; 16 positions agree with TRBD2. This CDR3 is 15 amino acids long. The germline V gene encodes CDR1 DFQATT and CDR2 SNEGSKA (reference sequence). The V gene end was trimmed by 2 bases and the J gene end by 6 bases; junction bases not matched to a gene: 2. CDR3 DNA: TGCAGTGCTAGAAAGGGACTAGCGGGAGGGGATACGCAGTATTTT. Translated, it gives CSARKGLAGGDTQYF.

The V gene is TRBV4-1, the J gene TRBJ2-4; 9 bases line up with TRBD1. Germline loops: CDR1 MGHRA, CDR2 YSYEKL. The CDR3 contains 15 residues. V was clipped by 1 base and J by 6 bases; unmatched bases: 4. The CDR3, as DNA: TGCGCCAGCAGCCAAGTGGGACAGGGTGTAAACATTCAGTACTTC. The encoded protein is CASSQVGQGVNIQYF.

This CDR3 reads CASSQGGHEQFF. DNA for the CDR3: TGTGCCAGCAGCCAGGGGGGTCATGAGCAGTTCTTC. V and J are TRBV6-5 and TRBJ2-1; TRBD1 might be the D (7 bases). Trimming stripped 6 bases from V and 8 bases from J, with 11 bases between. Germline CDR1 reads MNHEY; CDR2 reads SVGAGI. The CDR3 totals 12 residues.

This clonotype was counted only a few times. The chain couples TRBV9 to TRBJ2-3; D perhaps matches TRBD2 (5 bases). Germline CDR1 reads SGDLS; CDR2 reads YYNGEE. The CDR3 totals 15 residues. Trimming left V 0 bases short and J 5 bases short, with 13 bases between. CDR3 residues: CASSVAPLDLDTQYF. CDR3 sequence (DNA): TGTGCCAGCAGCGTAGCTCCACTAGATTTAGATACGCAGTATTTT.

This clonotype was recorded a few times. The rearrangement uses TRBV6-5 and TRBJ2-7; 9 bases are shared with TRBD1. Unmatched junction bases numbered 9, after V lost 5 bases and J lost 4 bases. This CDR3 has 15 residues. Germline CDR1 reads MNHEY; CDR2 reads SVGAGI. The CDR3 spells CASSTPGQGKYEQYF. The CDR3 DNA reads as TGTGCCAGCAGTACACCGGGACAGGGAAAATACGAGCAGTACTTC.

The chain is built from TRBV27 and TRBJ1-2, with 8 bases matching TRBD1. The CDR3 runs to 14 residues. Germline V gene lookup returns CDR1 MNHEY and CDR2 SMNVEV (reference sequence). V trimming: 6 bases; J trimming: 4 bases; junction bases outside the gene matches: 7. In DNA, the CDR3 is TGTGCCAGCAGCCGGACAGGGTACGTCTATGGCTACACCTTC. This encodes CASSRTGYVYGYTF.

This clonotype was observed at least ten times. The J gene is TRBJ1-1, the V gene TRBV7-2, with TRBD1 matching 9 bases. The junction had 7 bases not matched to a gene; V was cut back by 5 bases and J by 3 bases. The CDR3 runs to 15 residues. Germline values: CDR1 SGHTA, CDR2 FQGNSA. The CDR3 here is CASSPWDREDTEAFF. The CDR3 nucleotides read TGTGCCAGCAGCCCCTGGGACAGGGAGGACACTGAAGCTTTCTTT.

This chain links TRBV10-3 with TRBJ1-2; no clear D. Trimming removed 10 bases at V and 4 bases at J, with 13 bases between. In germline, CDR1 is ENHRY, CDR2 SYGVKD. There are 12 residues in the CDR3. DNA of the CDR3: TGTGCCACCGGGGAGGGCGGCTATGGCTACACCTTC. Protein sequence: CATGEGGYGYTF.

This chain joins TRBV20-1 and TRBJ2-7, with D possibly matching TRBD1 (6 bases). V was clipped by 6 bases and J by 4 bases, with 16 bases between them. CDR3 length: 13 residues. CDR1 and CDR2 from the germline V gene are DFQATT and SNEGSKA (reference sequence). The CDR3 is CSAELDTGYEQYF. In nucleotides, the CDR3 is TGCAGTGCCGAGCTGGACACAGGGTACGAGCAGTACTTC.

In its sample, this clonotype was seen a few times. The chain carries TRBV2 and TRBJ1-2; D might be TRBD1 (5 bases). Per germline, CDR1 SNHLY and CDR2 FYNNEI. This CDR3 is 14 amino acids long. V lost 6 bases and J lost 3, with 14 bases in between. The CDR3 DNA follows: TGTGCCAGCAGCGCCGGGGGGGACTACTATGGCTACACCTTC. Translation gives CASSAGGDYYGYTF.

In nucleotides, the CDR3 is TGTGCCAGCAGTTGGGTAGCAGAGACCCAGTACTTC. Amino acids: CASSWVAETQYF. V usage is TRBV6-2 or TRBV6-3 and J usage is TRBJ2-5; D uncertain. V lost 4 bases and J lost 4, with 7 bases in between. CDR3 length equals 12 residues. The V gene's germline CDR1 is MNHEY and CDR2 SVGEGT.

This clonotype was seen a few times. The CDR3 region has the DNA TGTGCCAGCAGTTACTCTCGGACAGGGGAAGGCAATGAGCAGTTCTTC. Residues: CASSYSRTGEGNEQFF. The J gene is TRBJ2-1, the V gene TRBV6-2 or TRBV6-3, with 9 bases matching TRBD1. This CDR3 spans 16 amino acids. Trimming removed 0 bases from V and 6 bases from J; junction bases left unmatched: 6. Germline loops: CDR1 MNHEY, CDR2 SVGEGT.

This clonotype was seen more than once but under ten times. The rearrangement links TRBV14 to TRBJ1-4, with D maybe TRBD1 (6 bases). The CDR3 length is 15 residues. Per the germline V gene, CDR1 is SGHDN and CDR2 is FVKESK. V was pared by 3 bases and J by 8 bases, with 16 bases between. The CDR3 spells CASSQLGGAEEKLFF. For the CDR3, the DNA is TGTGCCAGCAGCCAGTTGGGGGGCGCGGAAGAAAAACTGTTTTTT.

A note on this clonotype: The CDR3 carries no conserved terminal phenylalanine or tryptophan, so it likely arises from a read error. The chain joins TRBV10-3 to TRBJ1-5, with TRBD1 matching 8 bases. V was pared by 11 bases and J by 4 bases, with 7 bases of the junction left unmatched. Germline V gives CDR1 ENHRY, CDR2 SYGVKD. The CDR3 is 13 residues long. The CDR3 coding sequence is TGTGCCGTTACAGGGGGGGATAATCAGCCCCAGCATTTG. Amino acid sequence: CAVTGGDNQPQHL.

This clonotype turned up a few times. The chain employs TRBV10-3 and TRBJ2-5, with TRBD2 matching over 16 bases. Germline CDR1 ENHRY, CDR2 SYGVKD. The CDR3 is 17 amino acids. V shed 7 bases, J shed 1 base, and the junction held 6 bases outside the gene matches. CDR3 residues: CAIKPGLAGGPQETQYF. The CDR3 coding sequence is TGTGCCATCAAACCGGGACTAGCGGGAGGGCCCCAAGAGACCCAGTACTTC.

The CDR3 sequence is CSAQTPTSSYYNEQFF. The CDR3 DNA sequence: TGCAGTGCTCAGACCCCTACTAGCAGCTACTACAATGAGCAGTTCTTC. The V and J genes are TRBV20-1 and TRBJ2-1; the D gene is possibly TRBD2 (6 bases). Trimming pared 5 bases from V and 3 bases from J, leaving 20 bases between. The CDR3 sequence is 16 residues long. Germline V gene lookup returns CDR1 DFQATT and CDR2 SNEGSKA (reference sequence).